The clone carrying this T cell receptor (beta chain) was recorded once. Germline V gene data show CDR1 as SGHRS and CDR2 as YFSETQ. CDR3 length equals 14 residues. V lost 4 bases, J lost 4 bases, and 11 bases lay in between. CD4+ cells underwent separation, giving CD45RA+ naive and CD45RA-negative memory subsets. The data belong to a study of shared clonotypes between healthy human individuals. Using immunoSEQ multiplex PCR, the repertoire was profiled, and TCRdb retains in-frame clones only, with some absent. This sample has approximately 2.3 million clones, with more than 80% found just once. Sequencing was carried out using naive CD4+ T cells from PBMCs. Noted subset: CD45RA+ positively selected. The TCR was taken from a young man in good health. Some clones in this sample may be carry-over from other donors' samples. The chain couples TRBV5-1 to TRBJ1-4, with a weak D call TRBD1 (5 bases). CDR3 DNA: TGCGCCAGCAGCAGGGACGGGAGTAATGAAAAACTGTTTTTT. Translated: CASSRDGSNEKLFF.